This T cell receptor beta chain was profiled in a study of OX40 agonist ivuxolimab in advanced cancers. Study as a whole: With ivuxolimab, an agonistic anti-OX40 (CD134) antibody, patients were treated. Anti-PD-1, anti-PD-L1 or anti-CTLA-4 therapy given earlier was allowed, and roughly 40% had some. Whole-study results and caveats: Partial responders dosed at 0.1-3.0 mg/kg displayed clonal expansion ranking among the lowest.

Only in-frame clones appear in the TCRdb table, and some are missing; sequencing was by immunoSEQ multiplex PCR. The top ten hold around 1.6% of the sample, which has tens of thousands of clones, about 83% seen once. As for this clone: The antigen is not known.

Patients with autoimmune history or systemic immunosuppression were excluded. Looked up from germline, CDR1 is SNHLY and CDR2 is FYNNEI. The CDR3 is 14 residues long. Germline trimming cut 4 bases from V and 4 bases from J; bases unmatched to any gene: 4. This TCR derives from an adult with an advanced solid tumor such as melanoma, head and neck, liver or kidney cancer. The gene calls are TRBV2 and TRBJ1-2; 9 bases are shared with TRBD1. This sample comprised CD4+ or CD8+ T cells sorted from blood, obtained in a trial of the OX40 agonist ivuxolimab. CDR3 in amino acids: CASSAGTGSYGYTF. The CDR3 DNA sequence: TGTGCCAGCAGTGCCGGGACAGGGAGCTATGGCTACACCTTC.